The present entry profiles one T cell receptor (beta chain) with its context. Its antigen is undetermined. The sample belongs to a study of CD8 T cells in ankylosing spondylitis. The study, taken as a whole, reports: In reactive arthritis synovial fluid and blood, some motif variants had been reported before.

TCRdb re-analysed the 5' RACE reads in MiXCR, keeping a single row per CDR3 protein. The sample has around 250,000 distinct CDR3 sequences, more than 15% seen once; the top ten hold about a third. This receptor was identified in a male donor with ankylosing spondylitis or in good health (not recorded which). Input material: blood, either unsorted or a sorted T cell fraction (not recorded which).

The CDR3, as DNA: TGTGCCATCAGTGACAGGGGCTCCTACAATGAGCAGTTCTTC. Its translation is CAISDRGSYNEQFF. This rearrangement joins TRBV10-3 to TRBJ2-1, with a possible D match to TRBD1 (6 bases). Germline CDR1 ENHRY, CDR2 SYGVKD. Trimming stripped 3 bases from V and 0 bases from J, with 6 bases between. The CDR3 spans 14 residues.